Presented here are 18 T cell receptor beta chains from one specimen sequenced in a study of T cells in Graves' hyperthyroidism and ophthalmopathy. Amplification of TCR beta CDR3 regions was performed using RNA transcripts as template. The study used the HTBI primer set for a first-round RT-PCR of the TCR CDR3. TCRdb reanalysed the multiplex PCR reads using MiXCR and keeps one entry per CDR3 protein. The sample includes approximately 530,000 distinct CDR3 sequences, 16% seen only once; the top ten take 15% to 20%. Sequenced: blood. These receptor sequences come from a young woman with Graves' hyperthyroidism.

This clonotype has ten or more counts. The chain employs TRBV3-1 and TRBJ1-5; TRBD1 matches 9 bases. The junction had 9 bases not matched to a gene; V was cut back by 1 base and J by 5 bases. The germline V gene has CDR1 LGHDT and CDR2 YNNKEL (reference sequence). The CDR3 length is 17 residues. In nucleotides, the CDR3 is TGTGCCAGCAGCCAAGGCATGGACAGGGGATGGGATCAGCCCCAGCATTTT. Residues: CASSQGMDRGWDQPQHF.

The table lists this clonotype with many counts. The J gene is TRBJ2-7, the V gene TRBV12-3 or TRBV12-4, with D possibly TRBD2 on 5 matching bases. The ends were cut back, 6 bases at V and 3 bases at J, with 21 bases in the middle. CDR3 length: 16 amino acids. This CDR3 is CASRAWGRESGYEQYF. The CDR3 DNA reads as TGTGCCAGCAGGGCCTGGGGAAGGGAGTCGGGCTACGAGCAGTACTTC.

This clonotype was detected only a few times. This sequence joins TRBV5-1 and TRBJ1-5; D is uncertain. In germline, CDR1 is SGHRS, CDR2 YFSETQ. The CDR3 spans 15 residues. V was trimmed by 0 bases and J by 7 bases, leaving 14 bases between them. The CDR3 coding sequence is TGCGCCAGCAGCTTGGGGGAGGGAGGAGAGCAGCCCCAGCATTTT. Its translation: CASSLGEGGEQPQHF.

There are a few counts of this clonotype. This chain uses TRBV5-1 with TRBJ2-1, with TRBD2 matching over 8 bases. Germline V gene lookup returns CDR1 SGHRS and CDR2 YFSETQ. The CDR3 is made up of 17 amino acids. V lost 5 bases and J lost 0; bases outside the gene matches: 10. For the CDR3, the DNA is TGCGCCAGCAGGTTATTTAGCGGGACCAGCTCCTACAATGAGCAGTTCTTC. Its protein product is CASRLFSGTSSYNEQFF.

The rearrangement uses TRBV29-1 and TRBJ2-7; D is uncertain. V lost 0 bases and J 4 bases, leaving 4 bases between the germline ends. This CDR3 is 11 amino acids long. Germline V gene data show CDR1 as SQVTM and CDR2 as ANQGSEA. DNA of the CDR3: TGCAGCGTTGAAGAACGGTACGAGCAGTACTTC. This encodes CSVEERYEQYF.

This clonotype was observed at least ten times. V gene TRBV27 combines with J gene TRBJ2-2; TRBD2 aligns across 14 bases. The CDR3 is 16 amino acids. With 5 bases clipped from V and 5 bases from J, the junction kept 4 bases outside the gene matches. CDR1 MNHEY and CDR2 SMNVEV come from the germline V gene (reference sequence). As DNA, the CDR3 is TGTGCCAGCAGTGGGGGACTAGCGGGAGCGACCGGGGAGCTGTTTTTT. Translating it yields CASSGGLAGATGELFF.

This clonotype was seen a handful of times. The chain is built from TRBV6-4 and TRBJ1-6; 7 bases agree with TRBD1. The trim removed 3 bases at V and 9 bases at J, leaving 8 bases unmatched. The CDR3 has 15 residues. Per germline, CDR1 MRHNA and CDR2 SNTAGT. CDR3 protein: CASSEGTGAASPLHF. DNA of the CDR3: TGTGCCAGCAGTGAAGGTACAGGGGCGGCTTCACCCCTCCACTTT.

The V gene is TRBV15, the J gene TRBJ2-2; the D is unclear. CDR3 length equals 13 residues. Germline V gives CDR1 LNHNV, CDR2 YYDKDF (reference sequence). V lost 1 base and J lost 5, with 5 bases in between. CDR3 in amino acids: CATSRVGTGELFF. The CDR3 nucleotides are TGTGCCACCAGCAGAGTAGGGACCGGGGAGCTGTTTTTT.

The chain combines TRBV25-1 with TRBJ2-7; the D call may be TRBD1 or TRBD2 (6 bases each). This CDR3 comprises 17 residues. Germline V gene lookup returns CDR1 MGHDK and CDR2 SYGVNS. Trimming took 2 bases from V and 2 from J, leaving 19 bases between them. The CDR3 nucleotides are TGTGCCAGCAGTGAAAGGAAGGGGGACGGAGGGCCCTACGAGCAGTACTTC. Its translation: CASSERKGDGGPYEQYF.

This clonotype has only a few counts. This chain links TRBV9 with TRBJ2-1, with D maybe TRBD2 (7 bases). The CDR3 loop spans 16 amino acids. Per the germline V gene, CDR1 is SGDLS and CDR2 is YYNGEE. V was trimmed by 0 bases and J by 7 bases, leaving 17 bases between them. The CDR3: CASSVGGGGAGNEQFF. CDR3 bases: TGTGCCAGCAGCGTAGGAGGAGGGGGGGCAGGGAATGAGCAGTTCTTC.

This clonotype was detected once. This sequence joins TRBV7-9 and TRBJ2-1; D could derive from TRBD1 or TRBD2 (6 bases each). CDR3 length: 13 residues. Trimming removed 1 base at V and 10 bases at J, with 11 bases between. Germline CDR1 reads SEHNR; CDR2 reads FQNEAQ (reference sequence). In DNA form, the CDR3 reads TGTGCCAGCAGCTTAGGGGGGGCGGGGGAGCAGTTCTTC. This translates into CASSLGGAGEQFF.

The chain carries TRBV12-3 or TRBV12-4 and TRBJ2-1; the match to TRBD2 covers 11 bases. V was pared by 7 bases and J by 1 base, with 3 bases of the junction left unmatched. This CDR3 spans 15 amino acids. This chain's CDR3 is CASKVAGGSYNEQFF. In DNA form, the CDR3 reads TGTGCCAGCAAAGTAGCGGGAGGGTCCTACAATGAGCAGTTCTTC.

The chain has TRBV9 and TRBJ2-1; D is possibly TRBD1 or TRBD2 (6 bases each). CDR1 is SGDLS, CDR2 YYNGEE, per germline. V was shortened by 1 base and J by 8 bases, with 13 bases between the two germline ends. The length of the CDR3 is 14 residues. The CDR3 DNA is TGTGCCAGCAGCGTATCTGGGGGGCAGGATGAGCAGTTCTTC. Encoded protein: CASSVSGGQDEQFF.

This CDR3 reads CASSSPTTGGRSPLHF. As DNA, the CDR3 is TGTGCCAGCAGCTCCCCAACTACAGGGGGAAGGTCACCCCTCCACTTT. V and J are TRBV7-9 and TRBJ1-6; TRBD1 aligns across 8 bases. Germline CDR1 SEHNR, CDR2 FQNEAQ (reference sequence). The CDR3 runs 16 residues. After removal of 4 bases from V and 10 bases from J, the junction contained 12 bases not matched to a gene. Drawing the rest from reference TRBV7-9 and TRBJ1-6, the complete variable domain is DTGVSQNPRHKITKRGQNVTFRCDPISEHNRLYWYRQTLGQGPEFLTYFQNEAQLEKSRLLSDRFSAERPKGSFSTLEIQRTEQGDSAMYLCASSSPTTGGRSPLHFGNGTRLTVT.

This rearrangement joins TRBV10-3 to TRBJ2-7, with TRBD2 identical over 11 bases. The germline V gene has CDR1 ENHRY and CDR2 SYGVKD. With V trimmed by 2 bases and J by 0 bases, 9 bases remained unmatched. There are 18 residues in the CDR3. CDR3 DNA sequence: TGTGCCATCAGTGAGGATCCGGGACTAGCGGAAAGCTCCTACGAGCAGTACTTC. Translated, it gives CAISEDPGLAESSYEQYF.

At least ten counts were recorded for this clonotype. This rearrangement joins TRBV11-2 to TRBJ2-7; TRBD2 agrees at 7 bases. The CDR3 sequence is 15 residues long. Trimming took 3 bases from V and 4 from J; bases not matched to a gene: 9. Germline CDR1 and CDR2: SGHAT and FQNNGV. The CDR3 DNA reads as TGTGCCAGCAGCTTGTACGCGGGAGATTTTTACGAGCAGTACTTC. As protein: CASSLYAGDFYEQYF.

The table lists this clonotype with many counts. The chain is built from TRBV5-6 and TRBJ2-4; perhaps TRBD2 as D (7 bases). V lost 0 bases to trimming and J lost 1 base, with 17 bases between them. This CDR3 is built from 18 residues. Germline lookup yields CDR1 SGHDT and CDR2 YYEEEE. The CDR3 spells CASSLVGKGGAAKNIQYF. The CDR3 coding sequence is TGTGCCAGCAGCTTGGTGGGCAAGGGGGGGGCGGCCAAAAACATTCAGTACTTC.

Only a few counts were recorded for this clonotype. The CDR3 reads CASSLGGQGAGSPLHF. CDR3 sequence (DNA): TGTGCCAGCAGCTTAGGGGGACAGGGGGCTGGTTCACCCCTCCACTTT. The chain links TRBV7-6 to TRBJ1-6, with 12 bases fitting TRBD1. The CDR3 totals 16 residues. V lost 1 base and J lost 9; bases outside the gene matches: 4. CDR1 SGHVS and CDR2 FNYEAQ come from the germline V gene.